The entry below gives a single T cell receptor beta chain sequence along with its context. What it recognizes is unknown. The V gene lost 5 bases and the J gene lost 6 bases, with 19 bases spanning the gap. The CDR3 is made up of 15 amino acids. Germline CDR1 is SEHNR and CDR2 is FQNEAQ (reference sequence). The data originate from a study of beta chain features in type 1 diabetes. Whole-study findings and limits: When cDNA is sequenced, cells with high TCR expression could be over-represented.

Expressed TCRB transcripts got sequenced, as all isolated RNA was reverse transcribed. Data came from immunoSEQ multiplex PCR; TCRdb stores just in-frame clones and leaves some out. The repertoire has around 280,000 clones, roughly 8% of them found once; the top ten carry more than 0.9%. V and J are TRBV7-9 and TRBJ1-2; D possibly corresponds to TRBD1 (6 bases). The receptor's source is a young woman in good health. Sample: central memory CD4+ T cells from blood. In nucleotides, the CDR3 is TGTGCCAGCAGCCACAACAATGGACAGATCAATGGCTACACCTTC. Translation gives CASSHNNGQINGYTF.